The clone carrying this T cell receptor (beta chain) came up a few times. Per the original data handling: Estimates of nucleated cell counts were drawn from the amplification of reference gene primers. Profiling relied on immunoSEQ multiplex PCR, and the TCRdb table lists in-frame clones only, not all of them. V and J calls and clone size are as listed in that table; D and trimming were resolved from the DNA. The table lists over 60,000 clones, about 78% of them singletons. This specimen comes from a study of blood T cell repertoires in COVID-19. Study overall: The study drew acute and convalescent COVID-19 samples from the United States, Italy and Spain. The cDNA or gDNA used as material had been derived from T cells, B-cell-depleted T cells, or PBMCs.

Germline V CDR1 and CDR2: SGHNT, YYREEE (reference sequence). This CDR3 has 14 residues. Trimming removed 4 bases from V and 2 bases from J; junction bases left unmatched: 3. The specimen was peripheral blood. J is TRBJ1-2 and V is TRBV5-4; 9 bases align to TRBD1. The receptor's source is a woman of 80 years or more with acute or convalescent COVID-19. CDR3 sequence reads: CASSPDRGNYGYTF. In DNA, the CDR3 is TGTGCCAGCAGCCCGGACAGGGGAAACTATGGCTACACCTTC.